This TCR beta chain appears in the sequencing data of a study of naive and memory T cell subsets. General observations from the study: A few larger clonotypes appeared in naive repertoires, especially CD8, possibly memory cells re-expressing CD45RA. TCR counts from RNA may reflect activation-linked expression changes.

This clonotype has more than one count but fewer than ten. Its antigen remains unidentified. There are 16 residues in the CDR3. Sequential positive selection took CD4 T cells first, then CD8 T cells. An equimolar mix of two oligonucleotides served as the beta constant-region primer for TRBC1 and TRBC2. Nested alpha and beta constant-region primers with the SP2 primer drove four PCR rounds on ligated cDNA. The cDNA 3' end received a ligated single-stranded oligonucleotide carrying the SP2 primer and a 12-nucleotide UMI. TCRdb reanalysed the UMI-ligation and nested PCR reads using MiXCR and keeps one entry per CDR3 protein. The data show approximately 140,000 distinct CDR3 sequences, approximately 22% seen once.

This receptor was identified in a human donor in good health. Sequences were obtained from naive CD4+ T cells from blood. V is TRBV12-3 or TRBV12-4 and J is TRBJ2-1, with TRBD2 identical over 14 bases. DNA of the CDR3: TGTGCGGGGGGGACTAGCGGGAGTTCACCAGACAATGAGCAGTTCTTC. Its translation: CAGGTSGSSPDNEQFF.